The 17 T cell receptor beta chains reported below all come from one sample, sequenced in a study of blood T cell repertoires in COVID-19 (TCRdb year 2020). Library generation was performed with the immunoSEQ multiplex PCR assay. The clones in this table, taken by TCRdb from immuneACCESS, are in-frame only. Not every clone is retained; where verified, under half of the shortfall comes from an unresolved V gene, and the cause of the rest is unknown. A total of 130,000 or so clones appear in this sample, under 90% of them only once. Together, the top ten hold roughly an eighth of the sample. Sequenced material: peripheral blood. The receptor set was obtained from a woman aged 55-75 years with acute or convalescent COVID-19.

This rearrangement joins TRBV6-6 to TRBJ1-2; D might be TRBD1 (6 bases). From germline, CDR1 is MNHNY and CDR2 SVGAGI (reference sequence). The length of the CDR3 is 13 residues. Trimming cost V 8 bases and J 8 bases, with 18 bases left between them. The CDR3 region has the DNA TGTGCCAGCTCTACAGGGCGGGCCGAGGGCTACACCTTC. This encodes CASSTGRAEGYTF.

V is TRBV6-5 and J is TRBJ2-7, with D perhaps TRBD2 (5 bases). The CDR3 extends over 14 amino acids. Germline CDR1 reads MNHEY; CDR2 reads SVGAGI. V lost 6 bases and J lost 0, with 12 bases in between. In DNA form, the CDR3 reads TGTGCCAGCAGCCTGGAGGACTCCTCCTACGAGCAGTACGTC. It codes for CASSLEDSSYEQYV.

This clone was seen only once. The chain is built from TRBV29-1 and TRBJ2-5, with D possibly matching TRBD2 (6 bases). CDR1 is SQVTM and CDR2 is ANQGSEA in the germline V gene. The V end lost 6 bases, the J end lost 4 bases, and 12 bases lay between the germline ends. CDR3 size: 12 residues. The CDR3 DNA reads TGCAGCGTGAGGGACTTCTCAGAGACCCAGTACTTC. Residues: CSVRDFSETQYF.

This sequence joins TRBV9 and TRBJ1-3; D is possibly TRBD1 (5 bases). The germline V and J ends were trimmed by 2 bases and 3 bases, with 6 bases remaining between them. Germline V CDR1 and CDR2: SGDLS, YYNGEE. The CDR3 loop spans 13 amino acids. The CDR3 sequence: CASSVQGGNTIYF. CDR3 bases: TGTGCCAGCAGCGTCCAGGGTGGAAACACCATATATTTT.

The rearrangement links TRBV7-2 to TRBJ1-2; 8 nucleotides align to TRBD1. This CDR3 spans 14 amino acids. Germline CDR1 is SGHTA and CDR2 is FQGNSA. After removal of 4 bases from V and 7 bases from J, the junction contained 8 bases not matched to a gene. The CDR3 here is CASSSLDRVGGYTF. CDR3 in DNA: TGTGCCAGCAGCTCGTTGGACAGGGTTGGTGGCTACACCTTC.

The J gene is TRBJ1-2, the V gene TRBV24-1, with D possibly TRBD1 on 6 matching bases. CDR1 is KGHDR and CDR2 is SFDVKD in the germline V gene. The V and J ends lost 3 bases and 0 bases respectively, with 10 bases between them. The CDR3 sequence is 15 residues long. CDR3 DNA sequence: TGTGCCACCAGTGATAACAGGGCTTCTAACTATGGCTACACCTTC. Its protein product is CATSDNRASNYGYTF.

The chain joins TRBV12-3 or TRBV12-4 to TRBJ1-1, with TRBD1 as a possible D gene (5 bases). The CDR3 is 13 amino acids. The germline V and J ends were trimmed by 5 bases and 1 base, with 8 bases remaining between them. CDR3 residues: CASSTQGNTEAFF. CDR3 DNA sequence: TGTGCCAGCAGTACCCAGGGGAACACTGAAGCTTTCTTT.

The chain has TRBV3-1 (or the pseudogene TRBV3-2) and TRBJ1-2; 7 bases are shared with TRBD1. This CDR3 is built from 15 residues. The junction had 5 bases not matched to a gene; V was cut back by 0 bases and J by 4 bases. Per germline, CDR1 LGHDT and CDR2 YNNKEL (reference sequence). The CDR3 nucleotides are TGTGCCAGCAGCCAAGATAGTGCAGGGGGCTATGGCTACACCTTC. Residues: CASSQDSAGGYGYTF.

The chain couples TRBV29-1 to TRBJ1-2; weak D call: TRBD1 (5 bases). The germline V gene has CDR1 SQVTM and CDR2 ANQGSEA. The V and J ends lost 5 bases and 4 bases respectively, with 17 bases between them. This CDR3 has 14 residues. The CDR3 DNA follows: TGCAGCGTTCAGGCAGGCCAGGGTAGCTATGGCTACACCTTC. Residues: CSVQAGQGSYGYTF.

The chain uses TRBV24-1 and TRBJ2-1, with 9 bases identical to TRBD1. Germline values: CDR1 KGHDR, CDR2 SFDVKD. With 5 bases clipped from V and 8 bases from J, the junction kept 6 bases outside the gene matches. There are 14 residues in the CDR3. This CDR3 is CATSVDRGRDEQFF. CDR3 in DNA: TGTGCCACCAGTGTAGACAGGGGGAGAGATGAGCAGTTCTTC.

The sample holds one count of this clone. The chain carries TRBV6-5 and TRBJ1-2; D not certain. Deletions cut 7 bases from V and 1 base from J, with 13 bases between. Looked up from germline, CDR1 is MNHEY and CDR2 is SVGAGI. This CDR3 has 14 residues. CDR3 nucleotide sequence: TGTGCCAGCACCCCGGACGGGGTTAACTATGGCTACACCTTC. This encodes CASTPDGVNYGYTF.

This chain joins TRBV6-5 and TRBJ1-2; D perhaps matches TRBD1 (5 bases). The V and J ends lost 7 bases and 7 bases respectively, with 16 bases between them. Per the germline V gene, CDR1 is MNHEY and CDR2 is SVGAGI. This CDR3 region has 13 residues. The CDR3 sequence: CASTKGNSGGYTF. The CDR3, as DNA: TGTGCCAGCACCAAGGGGAATTCGGGTGGCTACACCTTC.

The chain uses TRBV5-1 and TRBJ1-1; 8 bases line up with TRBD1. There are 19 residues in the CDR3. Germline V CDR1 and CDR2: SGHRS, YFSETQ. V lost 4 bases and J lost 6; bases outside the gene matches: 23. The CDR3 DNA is TGCGCCAGCAGCGAAGGGCGGTCTCAGTGGACAGGGAATGGGGCTGAAGCTTTCTTT. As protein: CASSEGRSQWTGNGAEAFF.

The DNA for the CDR3 is TGTGCCTCAAGACAGGGGGCGTCCGGGGAGCTGTTTTTT. This translates into CASRQGASGELFF. The chain is built from TRBV19 and TRBJ2-2; 10 positions agree with TRBD1. CDR3 length: 13 amino acids. J gave up 6 bases and V 11 bases, and 6 bases lay outside the gene matches. Germline loops: CDR1 LNHDA, CDR2 SQIVND (reference sequence).

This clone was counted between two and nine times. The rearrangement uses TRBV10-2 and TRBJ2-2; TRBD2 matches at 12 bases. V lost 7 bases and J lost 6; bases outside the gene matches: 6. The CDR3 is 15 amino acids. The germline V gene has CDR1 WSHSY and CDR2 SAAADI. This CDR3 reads CASKELAGGAGELFF. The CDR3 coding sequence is TGCGCCAGCAAAGAACTAGCGGGGGGAGCCGGGGAGCTGTTTTTT.

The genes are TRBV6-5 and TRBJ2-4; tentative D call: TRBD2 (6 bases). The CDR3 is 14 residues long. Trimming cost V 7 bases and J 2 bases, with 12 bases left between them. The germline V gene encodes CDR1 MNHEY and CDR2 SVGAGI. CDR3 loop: CASTEGTTKNIQYF. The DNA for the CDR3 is TGTGCCAGCACGGAGGGGACGACCAAAAACATTCAGTACTTC.

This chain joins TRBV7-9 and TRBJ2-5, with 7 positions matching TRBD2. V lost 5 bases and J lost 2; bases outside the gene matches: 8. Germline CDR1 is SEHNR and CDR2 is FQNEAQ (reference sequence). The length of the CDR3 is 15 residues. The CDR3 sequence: CASSNNGGYQETQYF. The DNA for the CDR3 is TGTGCCAGCAGCAATAACGGGGGGTATCAAGAGACCCAGTACTTC.